One and the same sample provided the 20 T cell receptor beta chains below, sequenced in a study of Graves' ophthalmopathy and Graves' hyperthyroidism. Researchers took RNA transcripts and amplified TCR beta CDR3 regions from them. First-round RT-PCR with HTBI primers preceded a second-round multiplex PCR. TCRdb used MiXCR to reprocess the multiplex PCR reads, holding one entry per CDR3 protein. The sample lists more than 300,000 distinct CDR3 sequences, approximately 15% occurring once. The sequencing sample was made of peripheral blood. These receptors were collected from a woman aged 18-35 years with stable Graves' hyperthyroidism.

This clonotype occurred many times. This sequence joins TRBV7-2 and TRBJ1-5, with a tentative D call TRBD1 (5 bases). Germline CDR1 reads SGHTA; CDR2 reads FQGNSA. The CDR3 length is 19 residues. Deletions cut 0 bases from V and 1 base from J, with 19 bases between. CDR3 region: CASSLAGRVGVFSNQPQHF. CDR3 in DNA: TGTGCCAGCAGCTTAGCGGGCAGGGTAGGGGTTTTCAGCAATCAGCCCCAGCATTTT.

In its sample, this clonotype was seen many times. CDR3 protein: CSVTGQPNTEAFF. The DNA of the CDR3 is TGCAGCGTTACGGGACAACCGAACACTGAAGCTTTCTTT. The J gene is TRBJ1-1, the V gene TRBV29-1, with a tentative D call TRBD1 (6 bases). V shed 5 bases and J shed 1 base, with 11 bases lying between them. CDR1 SQVTM and CDR2 ANQGSEA come from the germline V gene. This CDR3 is 13 amino acids long.

The table lists this clonotype with many counts. This could be a read error, since a much larger clone is one nucleotide away. V and J are TRBV12-3 or TRBV12-4 and TRBJ2-5; tentatively, D is TRBD2 (5 bases). With 6 bases removed from V and 4 bases from J, the gap between germline ends came to 12 bases. CDR3 length equals 13 residues. Written as DNA, the CDR3 is TGTGCCAGCAGACCCGGGGTGCGAGAGACCCAGTACTTC. Translation: CASRPGVRETQYF.

This clonotype has at least ten counts. The chain links TRBV27 to TRBJ1-1, with TRBD1 matching over 7 bases. Losses at the gene ends were 6 bases for V and 3 bases for J; bases not matched to a gene: 13. Germline CDR1 and CDR2: MNHEY and SMNVEV (reference sequence). The CDR3 totals 16 residues. This CDR3 is CASRSRQGGAYTEAFF. CDR3 in DNA: TGTGCCAGCAGGTCGAGACAAGGGGGCGCCTACACTGAAGCTTTCTTT.

This clonotype was seen repeatedly, ten times or more. This chain joins TRBV7-9 and TRBJ1-2; 9 nucleotides line up with TRBD1. Germline loops: CDR1 SEHNR, CDR2 FQNEAQ (reference sequence). V lost 5 bases and J lost 4; bases outside the gene matches: 8. This CDR3 has 15 residues. For the CDR3, the DNA is TGTGCCAGCAGCCTCCACAGGGGGCAGGGCTATGGCTACACCTTC. Translation gives CASSLHRGQGYGYTF. The variable domain in full, completed from reference TRBV7-9 and TRBJ1-2, reads DTGVSQNPRHKITKRGQNVTFRCDPISEHNRLYWYRQTLGQGPEFLTYFQNEAQLEKSRLLSDRFSAERPKGSFSTLEIQRTEQGDSAMYLCASSLHRGQGYGYTFGSGTRLTVV.

The V and J genes are TRBV6-1 and TRBJ1-1; D ambiguous. The germline V gene has CDR1 MNHNS and CDR2 SASEGT. The V end lost 6 bases, the J end lost 4 bases, and 12 bases lay between the germline ends. The CDR3 contains 13 residues. The CDR3 DNA reads as TGTGCCAGCAGAATTCGGGAAGGCACTGAAGCTTTCTTT. Translation gives CASRIREGTEAFF.

This clonotype appeared many times. The CDR3 loop reads CSARGGSKNGYTF. CDR3 in DNA: TGCAGTGCTAGAGGCGGTTCTAAGAATGGCTACACCTTC. V gene TRBV20-1 combines with J gene TRBJ1-2; D call uncertain. CDR3 size: 13 residues. The V gene's germline CDR1 is DFQATT and CDR2 SNEGSKA (reference sequence). Trimming cost V 1 base and J 6 bases, with 12 bases left between them.

This clonotype was seen many times. The junction departs from germline at one end; a sequencing error may be responsible. The genes are TRBV12-3 or TRBV12-4 and TRBJ2-5; 13 bases fit TRBD2. The length of the CDR3 is 17 residues. The DNA of the CDR3 is TGTGCCAGCACTTTACTAGCGGGGGGGCGCGTTGAAGAGACCCAGTACTTC. Its translation is CASTLLAGGRVEETQYF.

The rearrangement joins TRBV6-1 to TRBJ2-7; D possibly corresponds to TRBD1 (6 bases). CDR1 is MNHNS and CDR2 is SASEGT in the germline V gene. Trimming took 5 bases from V and 2 from J, leaving 16 bases between them. CDR3 length: 15 residues. CDR3 in DNA: TGTGCCAGCAGTACGCTCGGGACACCACCCTACGAGCAGTACTTC. Translating gives CASSTLGTPPYEQYF.

This clonotype was recorded at least ten times. The CDR3 reads CASQGARVTEAFF. For the CDR3, the DNA is TGTGCCAGCCAGGGGGCGCGAGTCACTGAAGCTTTCTTT. The chain joins TRBV6-1 to TRBJ1-1; 8 positions match TRBD1. This CDR3 spans 13 amino acids. V lost 8 bases to trimming and J lost 4 bases; unmatched junction nucleotides: 6. The germline gives CDR1 MNHNS, CDR2 SASEGT.

The chain employs TRBV20-1 and TRBJ1-1; no definite D call. The CDR3 is made up of 13 amino acids. Per germline, CDR1 DFQATT and CDR2 SNEGSKA (reference sequence). V was clipped by 0 bases and J by 1 base, with 6 bases between them. CDR3 nucleotides: TGCAGTGCTAGAGATCTCAGGAACACTGAAGCTTTCTTT. Its protein product is CSARDLRNTEAFF.

The sample holds many counts of this clonotype. CDR3 in DNA: TGCAGCGTTGCCGGGACGGCCTCTCGATCAGATGGCTACACCTTC. It specifies CSVAGTASRSDGYTF. This chain uses TRBV29-1 with TRBJ1-2, with D perhaps TRBD1 (5 bases). Germline CDR1 reads SQVTM; CDR2 reads ANQGSEA. V was pared by 4 bases and J by 6 bases, with 21 bases between. CDR3 size: 15 residues.

The chain links TRBV10-3 to TRBJ1-1, with D maybe TRBD1 (5 bases). The CDR3 extends over 15 amino acids. V lost 5 bases and J 8 bases, leaving 21 bases between the germline ends. CDR1 ENHRY and CDR2 SYGVKD come from the germline V gene. For the CDR3, the DNA is TGTGCCATCAGTCCCACGCTAGTCTTTCAGGGCGAAGCTTTCTTT. Its translation is CAISPTLVFQGEAFF.

This clonotype was observed once. The chain employs TRBV11-1 and TRBJ2-2, with 13 bases that match TRBD2. The length of the CDR3 is 16 residues. Germline assignment: CDR1 SGHAT and CDR2 FQDESV (reference sequence). V trimming: 5 bases; J trimming: 3 bases; junction bases outside the gene matches: 3. In DNA form, the CDR3 reads TGTGCCAGCAGCCAGGGACTAGCGGGATACACCGGGGAGCTGTTTTTT. Protein: CASSQGLAGYTGELFF.

The chain combines TRBV12-3 or TRBV12-4 with TRBJ1-6, with D maybe TRBD1 (6 bases). Trimming removed 4 bases from V and 10 bases from J, with 17 bases in between. There are 15 residues in the CDR3. As DNA, the CDR3 is TGTGCCAGCAGTTCCTCGAGACAGGCGGGCTCACCCCTCCACTTT. It codes for CASSSSRQAGSPLHF.

The chain carries TRBV6-2 or TRBV6-3 and TRBJ1-2; no reliable D call. The V gene's germline CDR1 is MNHEY and CDR2 SVGEGT. The CDR3 covers 15 residues. Deletions cut 6 bases from V and 2 bases from J, with 16 bases between. The CDR3 DNA sequence: TGTGCCAGCAGGACCCGGGATTTGCCGAACTATGGCTACACCTTC. Amino acid sequence: CASRTRDLPNYGYTF.

This clonotype was counted many times. The J gene is TRBJ1-5, the V gene TRBV12-3 or TRBV12-4; no clear D. V was trimmed by 7 bases and J by 3 bases, leaving 13 bases between them. This CDR3 is 14 amino acids long. In nucleotides, the CDR3 is TGTGCCAGCACCCCGGGCAGCCACAATCAGCCCCAGCATTTT. Residues: CASTPGSHNQPQHF.

This clonotype turned up a few times. The chain combines TRBV3-1 with TRBJ1-1; TRBD1 matches at 8 bases. This CDR3 spans 14 amino acids. Germline V gene sequence: CDR1 LGHDT, CDR2 YNNKEL (reference sequence). V dropped 6 bases and J dropped 2; count of bases not matched to a gene: 5. The CDR3 loop is CASRQGGFNTEAFF. Here the CDR3 DNA reads TGTGCCAGCAGACAGGGGGGGTTCAACACTGAAGCTTTCTTT.

The chain joins TRBV7-8 to TRBJ1-2, with 8 bases fitting TRBD1. There are 16 residues in the CDR3. CDR1 SGHVS and CDR2 FQNEAQ come from the germline V gene. V lost 4 bases and J lost 0; bases outside the gene matches: 7. The DNA for the CDR3 is TGTGCCAGCAGCTCTTTGGGGGGACAGGCTAACTATGGCTACACCTTC. It is translated as CASSSLGGQANYGYTF.

Turning to this clonotype: The junction does not match germline at one end; this may be a read error. The chain is built from TRBV20-1 and TRBJ1-2; D is ambiguous. In germline, CDR1 is DFQATT, CDR2 SNEGSKA (reference sequence). The CDR3 totals 13 residues. DNA of the CDR3: TGCAGTGTCCGACACAGCGAGAACTATGGTTACACCTTC. This gives the protein CSVRHSENYGYTF.